This paragraph covers one TCR beta chain sequence. Which antigen it targets is not known. Within one base of it there is no much larger clone, and no base qualities were kept. Peripheral blood CD8+ and CD4+ T cells from healthy donors, Susac syndrome patients and multiple sclerosis patients were profiled by high-throughput TCR beta sequencing. Healthy donors were included as age- and sex-matched controls. Bulk CD8+ and CD4+ T cells were purified by magnetic negative isolation, whereas CD8+ TEMRA cells were enriched by FACS. Blood was collected in EDTA tubes and processed within 24 hours, with PBMCs isolated through density gradient centrifugation. PBMCs intended for TCR sequencing were cryopreserved in liquid nitrogen and thawed later in a water bath at 37 degrees C. A purity of at least 90% was achieved for sorted or isolated CD4+, CD8+ and CD8+ TEMRA cells. RNA was extracted using the RNeasy kit, and about 0.5 to 1 microgram was reverse transcribed with random hexamers. TCR beta CDR3 regions were amplified with the immunoSEQ multiplex PCR assay covering 54 Vbeta and 13 Jbeta segments. To correct PCR amplification bias, a synthetic template baseline was used for both primer optimization and computational correction. Concerning the study's data processing: Reads were annotated to V, D and J genes per IMGT and analyzed with immunoSEQ Analyzer, keeping only productive sequences. To calculate clonality, Shannon entropy was normalized by log2 of the number of productive unique sequences and then subtracted from one. For each patient and control, public and private clones were evaluated among the 100 most prevalent clones. Clones were defined as Susac-specific when absent from the healthy and MS cohorts, from approximately 970 published viral clones and from other ImmuneACCESS disease sequences. TCRdb applied fastp at Q25 and MiXCR to the public reads, then kept only in-frame beta chains. Every CDR3 protein is listed once, alongside the most common genes and DNA of its rows. These V and J calls rely on TCRdb rather than the paper's analysis. The sample table contains about 120,000 distinct CDR3 sequences; only one count was recorded for 85% to 95% of them. Roughly 0.12% of the sample goes to the ten largest clones.

Ends trimmed: V by 5 bases, J by 10 bases; bases unmatched to a gene: 5. CDR1 and CDR2, looked up from the germline V gene, are SGHTA and FQGNSA. The CDR3, cysteine through phenylalanine, is 12 amino acids long. Of the read, only the CDR3 DNA is kept; its 36 bases are in frame from base 1. This entry belongs to a study of CD8 T cells in Susac syndrome (dated by TCRdb to the late 2010s). A note on the overall study: Whether CD8+ T cell activation and differentiation in Susac syndrome was antigen driven was tested using repertoire sequencing. The study compared CD8+ T cell repertoire clonality among 12 healthy donors, about 14 Susac syndrome patients and about 16 multiple sclerosis patients. Summary of the overall study and its limitations: The study acknowledged that relatively few individuals were included in the TCR sequencing and HLA analysis.

This clonotype was sampled from a human donor in good health. The chain uses TRBV7-2 and TRBJ2-1; 7 central nucleotides agree with TRBD2. Input material: CD8+ T cells from PBMCs. The CDR3 reads CASSAPGGEQFF. The DNA sequence reads TGTGCCAGCAGCGCTCCCGGGGGGGAGCAGTTCTTC.